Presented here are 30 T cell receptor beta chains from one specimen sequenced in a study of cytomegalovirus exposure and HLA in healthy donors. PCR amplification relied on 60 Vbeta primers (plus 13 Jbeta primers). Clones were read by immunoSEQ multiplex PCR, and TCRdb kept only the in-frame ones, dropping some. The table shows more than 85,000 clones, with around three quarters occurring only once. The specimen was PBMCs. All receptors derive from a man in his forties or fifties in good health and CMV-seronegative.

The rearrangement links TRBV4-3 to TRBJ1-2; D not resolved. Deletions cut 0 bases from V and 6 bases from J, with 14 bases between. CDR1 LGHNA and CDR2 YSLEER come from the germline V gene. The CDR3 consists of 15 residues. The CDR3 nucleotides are TGCGCCAGCAGCCAAGATCTCGGCGACGCGGATGGCTACACCTTC. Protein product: CASSQDLGDADGYTF.

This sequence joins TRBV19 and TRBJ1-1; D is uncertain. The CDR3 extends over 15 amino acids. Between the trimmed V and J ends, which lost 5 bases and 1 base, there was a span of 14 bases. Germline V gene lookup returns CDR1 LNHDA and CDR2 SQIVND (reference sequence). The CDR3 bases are TGTGCCAGTAGTTTCGGATCGACGGGGAACACTGAAGCTTTCTTT. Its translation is CASSFGSTGNTEAFF.

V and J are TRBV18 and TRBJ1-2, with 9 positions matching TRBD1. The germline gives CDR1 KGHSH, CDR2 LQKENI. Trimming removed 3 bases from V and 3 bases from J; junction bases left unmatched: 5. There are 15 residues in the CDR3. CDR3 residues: CASSPSQGADYGYTF. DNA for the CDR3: TGTGCCAGCTCACCCTCACAGGGGGCGGACTATGGCTACACCTTC.

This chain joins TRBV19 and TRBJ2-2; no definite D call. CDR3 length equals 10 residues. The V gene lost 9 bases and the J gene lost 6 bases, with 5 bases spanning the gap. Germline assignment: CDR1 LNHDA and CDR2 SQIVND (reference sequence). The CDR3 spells CASGPGELFF. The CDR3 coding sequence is TGTGCCAGCGGTCCCGGGGAGCTGTTTTTT.

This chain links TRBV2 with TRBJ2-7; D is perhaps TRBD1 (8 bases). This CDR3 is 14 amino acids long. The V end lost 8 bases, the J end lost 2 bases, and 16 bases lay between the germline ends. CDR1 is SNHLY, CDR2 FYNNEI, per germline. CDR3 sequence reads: CASPGQGGAYEQYF. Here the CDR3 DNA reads TGTGCCAGCCCCGGACAGGGAGGGGCCTACGAGCAGTACTTC.

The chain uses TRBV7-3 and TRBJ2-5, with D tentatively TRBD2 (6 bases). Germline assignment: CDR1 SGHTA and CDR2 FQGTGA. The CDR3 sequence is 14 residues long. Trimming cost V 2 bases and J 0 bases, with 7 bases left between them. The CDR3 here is CASSLWGDQETQYF. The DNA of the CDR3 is TGTGCCAGCAGCTTATGGGGGGACCAAGAGACCCAGTACTTC.

The CDR3 region has the DNA TGTGCCAGCAGTGAAACCGGGGTATGGCTCGAGCAGTACTTC. Residues: CASSETGVWLEQYF. The chain joins TRBV2 to TRBJ2-7; D perhaps matches TRBD2 (5 bases). The CDR3 has 14 residues. From germline, CDR1 is SNHLY and CDR2 FYNNEI. The ends were cut back, 2 bases at V and 6 bases at J, with 14 bases in the middle.

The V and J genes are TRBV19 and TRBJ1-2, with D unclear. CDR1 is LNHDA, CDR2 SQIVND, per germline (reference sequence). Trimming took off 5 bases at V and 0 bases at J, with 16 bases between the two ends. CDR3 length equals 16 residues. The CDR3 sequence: CASSDPGREANYGYTF. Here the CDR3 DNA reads TGTGCCAGTAGTGATCCGGGTCGGGAAGCTAACTATGGCTACACCTTC. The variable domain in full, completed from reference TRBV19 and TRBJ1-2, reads DGGITQSPKYLFRKEGQNVTLSCEQNLNHDAMYWYRQDPGQGLRLIYYSQIVNDFQKGDIAEGYSVSREKKESFPLTVTSAQKNPTAFYLCASSDPGREANYGYTFGSGTRLTVV.

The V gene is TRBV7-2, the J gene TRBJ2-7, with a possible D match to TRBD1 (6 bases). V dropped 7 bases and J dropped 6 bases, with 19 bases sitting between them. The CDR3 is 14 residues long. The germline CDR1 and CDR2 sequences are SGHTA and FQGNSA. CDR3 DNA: TGTGCCAGCACCCCGAGACGACAGGCCGGCGAGCAGTACTTC. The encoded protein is CASTPRRQAGEQYF.

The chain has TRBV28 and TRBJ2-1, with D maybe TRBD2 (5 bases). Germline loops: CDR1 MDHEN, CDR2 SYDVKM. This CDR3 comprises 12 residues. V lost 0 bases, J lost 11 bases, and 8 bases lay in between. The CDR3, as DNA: TGTGCCAGCAGTTTATGGGCTAGCCAGCAGTTCTTC. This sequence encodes CASSLWASQQFF.

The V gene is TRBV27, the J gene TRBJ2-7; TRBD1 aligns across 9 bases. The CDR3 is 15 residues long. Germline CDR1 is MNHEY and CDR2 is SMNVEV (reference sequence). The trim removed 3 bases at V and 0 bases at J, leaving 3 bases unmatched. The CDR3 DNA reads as TGTGCCAGCAGTTTGGGACAGGGTGCCTCCTACGAGCAGTACTTC. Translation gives CASSLGQGASYEQYF.

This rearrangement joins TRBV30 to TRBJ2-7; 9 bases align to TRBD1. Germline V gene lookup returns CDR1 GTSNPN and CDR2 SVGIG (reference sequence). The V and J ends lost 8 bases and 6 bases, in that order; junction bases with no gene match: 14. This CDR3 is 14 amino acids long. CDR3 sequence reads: CAGVKGQGALEQYF. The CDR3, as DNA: TGTGCCGGAGTAAAGGGACAGGGAGCCCTCGAGCAGTACTTC.

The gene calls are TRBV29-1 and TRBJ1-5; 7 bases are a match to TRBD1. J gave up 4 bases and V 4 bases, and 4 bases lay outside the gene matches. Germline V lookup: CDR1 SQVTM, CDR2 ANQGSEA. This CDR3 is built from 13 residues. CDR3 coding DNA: TGCAGCGTTGGACAGGGTCGGAATCAGCCCCAGCATTTT. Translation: CSVGQGRNQPQHF.

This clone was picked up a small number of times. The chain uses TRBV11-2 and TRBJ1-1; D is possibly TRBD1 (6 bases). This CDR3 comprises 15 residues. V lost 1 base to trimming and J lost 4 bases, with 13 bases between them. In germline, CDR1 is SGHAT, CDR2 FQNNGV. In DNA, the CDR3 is TGTGCCAGCAGCTTAGCTGGGGGCAGCGGCACTGAAGCTTTCTTT. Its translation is CASSLAGGSGTEAFF.

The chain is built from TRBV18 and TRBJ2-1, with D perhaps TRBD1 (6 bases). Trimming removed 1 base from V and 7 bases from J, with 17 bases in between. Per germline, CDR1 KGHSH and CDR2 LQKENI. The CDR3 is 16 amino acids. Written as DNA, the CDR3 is TGTGCCAGCTCACCACTCACAGGGCTCTCTAAGAATGAGCAGTTCTTC. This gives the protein CASSPLTGLSKNEQFF.

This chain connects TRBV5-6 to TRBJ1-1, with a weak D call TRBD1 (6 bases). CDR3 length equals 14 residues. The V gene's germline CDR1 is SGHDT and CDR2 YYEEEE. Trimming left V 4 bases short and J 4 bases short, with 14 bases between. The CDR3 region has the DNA TGTGCCAGCAGCCTCACAGGGTTTGGCACTGAAGCTTTCTTT. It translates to CASSLTGFGTEAFF.

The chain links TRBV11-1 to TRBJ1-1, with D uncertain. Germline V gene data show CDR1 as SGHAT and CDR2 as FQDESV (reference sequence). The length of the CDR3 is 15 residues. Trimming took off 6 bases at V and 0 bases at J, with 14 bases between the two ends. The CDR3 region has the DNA TGTGCCAGCAGGAACGGAGAACTAATGAACACTGAAGCTTTCTTT. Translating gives CASRNGELMNTEAFF.

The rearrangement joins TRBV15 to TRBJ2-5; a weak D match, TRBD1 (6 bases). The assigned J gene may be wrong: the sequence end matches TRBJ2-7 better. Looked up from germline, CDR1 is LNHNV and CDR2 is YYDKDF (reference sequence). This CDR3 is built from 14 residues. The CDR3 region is CATSRDTGFGEQYF. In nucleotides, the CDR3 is TGTGCCACCAGCAGAGATACAGGGTTCGGCGAGCAGTACTTC.

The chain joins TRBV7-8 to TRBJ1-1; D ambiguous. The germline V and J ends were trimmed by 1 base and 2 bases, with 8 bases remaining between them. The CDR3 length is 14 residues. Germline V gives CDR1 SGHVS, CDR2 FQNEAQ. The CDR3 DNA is TGTGCCAGCAGCTTAGTTACATCTAACACTGAAGCTTTCTTT. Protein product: CASSLVTSNTEAFF.

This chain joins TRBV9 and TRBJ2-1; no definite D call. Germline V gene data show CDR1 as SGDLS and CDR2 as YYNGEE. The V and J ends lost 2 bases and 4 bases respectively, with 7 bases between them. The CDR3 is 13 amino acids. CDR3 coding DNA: TGTGCCAGCAGCGTCGCGGATTACAATGAGCAGTTCTTC. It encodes CASSVADYNEQFF.

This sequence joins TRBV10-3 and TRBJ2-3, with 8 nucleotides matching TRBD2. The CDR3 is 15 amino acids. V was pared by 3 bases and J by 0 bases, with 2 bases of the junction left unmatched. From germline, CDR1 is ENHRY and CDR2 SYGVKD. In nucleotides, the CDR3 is TGTGCCATCAGTGACCCTAGCGGGAGCACAGATACGCAGTATTTT. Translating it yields CAISDPSGSTDTQYF.

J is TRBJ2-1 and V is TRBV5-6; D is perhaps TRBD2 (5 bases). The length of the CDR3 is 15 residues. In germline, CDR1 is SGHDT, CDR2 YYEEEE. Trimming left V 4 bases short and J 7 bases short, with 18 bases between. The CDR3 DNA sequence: TGTGCCAGCAGCATCCCGGGTCAGAGGAGGAATGAGCAGTTCTTC. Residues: CASSIPGQRRNEQFF.

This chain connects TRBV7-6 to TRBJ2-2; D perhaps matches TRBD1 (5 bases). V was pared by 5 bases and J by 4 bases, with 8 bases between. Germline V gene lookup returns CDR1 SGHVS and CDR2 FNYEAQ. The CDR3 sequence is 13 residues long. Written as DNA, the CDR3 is TGTGCCAGCAGCCCAGACAGCACCGGGGAGCTGTTTTTT. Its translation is CASSPDSTGELFF.

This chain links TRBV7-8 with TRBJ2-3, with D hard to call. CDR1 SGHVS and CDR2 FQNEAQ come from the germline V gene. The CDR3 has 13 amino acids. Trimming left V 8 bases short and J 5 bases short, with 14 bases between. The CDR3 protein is CASLGLSQDTQYF. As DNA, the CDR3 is TGTGCCAGCCTCGGTTTGTCGCAAGATACGCAGTATTTT.

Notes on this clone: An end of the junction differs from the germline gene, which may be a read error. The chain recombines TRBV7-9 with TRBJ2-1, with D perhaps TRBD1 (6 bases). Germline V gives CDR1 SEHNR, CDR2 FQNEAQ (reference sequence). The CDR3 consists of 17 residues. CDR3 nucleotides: TGTTCCAGCAGCCTCACATCGACAGGCTTGTCCTACAATGAGCAGTTCTTC. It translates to CSSSLTSTGLSYNEQFF.

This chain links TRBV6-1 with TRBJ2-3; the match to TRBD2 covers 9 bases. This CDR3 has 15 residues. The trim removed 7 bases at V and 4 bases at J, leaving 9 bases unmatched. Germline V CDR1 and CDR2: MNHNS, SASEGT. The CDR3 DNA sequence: TGTGCCAGCAAGCGCGGGGGGGCGGGAGCAGATACGCAGTATTTT. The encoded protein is CASKRGGAGADTQYF.

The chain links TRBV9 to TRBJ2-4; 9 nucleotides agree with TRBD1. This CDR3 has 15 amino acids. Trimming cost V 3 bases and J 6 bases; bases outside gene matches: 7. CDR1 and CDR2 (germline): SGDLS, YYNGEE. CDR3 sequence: CASSATGGDGNIQYF. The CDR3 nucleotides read TGTGCCAGCAGCGCGACAGGGGGAGACGGAAACATTCAGTACTTC. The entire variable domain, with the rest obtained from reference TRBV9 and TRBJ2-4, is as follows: DSGVTQTPKHLITATGQRVTLRCSPRSGDLSVYWYQQSLDQGLQFLIQYYNGEERAKGNILERFSAQQFPDLHSELNLSSLELGDSALYFCASSATGGDGNIQYFGAGTRLSVL.

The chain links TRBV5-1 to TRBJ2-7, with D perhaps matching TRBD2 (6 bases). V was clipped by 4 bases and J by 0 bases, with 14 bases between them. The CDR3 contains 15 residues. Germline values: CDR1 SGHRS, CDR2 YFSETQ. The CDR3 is CASSGGISSSYEQYF. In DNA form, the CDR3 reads TGCGCCAGCAGCGGAGGGATTAGCAGCTCCTACGAGCAGTACTTC.

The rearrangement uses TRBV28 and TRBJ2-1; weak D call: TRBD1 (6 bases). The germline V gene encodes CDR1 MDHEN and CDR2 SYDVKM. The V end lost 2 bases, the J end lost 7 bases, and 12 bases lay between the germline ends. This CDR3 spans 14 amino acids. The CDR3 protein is CASSLGGRENEQFF. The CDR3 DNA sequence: TGTGCCAGCAGTTTAGGGGGCCGCGAAAATGAGCAGTTCTTC.

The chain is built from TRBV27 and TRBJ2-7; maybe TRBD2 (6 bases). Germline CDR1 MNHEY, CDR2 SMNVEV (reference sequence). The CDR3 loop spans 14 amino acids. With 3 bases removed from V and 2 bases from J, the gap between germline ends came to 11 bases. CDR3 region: CASSLGGATYEQYF. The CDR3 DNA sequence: TGTGCCAGCAGTTTGGGGGGTGCAACCTACGAGCAGTACTTC.